Listed here is a single T cell receptor (beta chain). Its antigen is unknown. Base-call qualities are not available, and no considerably larger clone is one nucleotide away. Trimming leaves V shorter by 5 bases and J shorter by 4 bases, with the junction holding 14 bases beyond the gene matches. The germline V gene encodes CDR1 SGHVS and CDR2 FQNEAQ. The CDR3 spans 17 residues, from the cysteine through the phenylalanine. The retained sequence is limited to the CDR3, 51 bases, with the frame set at the first base. Patients with ophthalmopathy had moderately to severely active disease, with a Clinical Activity Score of 3 or more, a NOSPECS grade of 4 or more, and a disease duration of less than 3 months. Patients were excluded if they had other autoimmune diseases, uncontrolled infections, pregnancy or lactation. Clinical symptoms, serum thyroxine, TRAb, thyroid ultrasound and orbital computed tomography formed the basis of the diagnosis. Ficoll-Paque density gradient centrifugation was used to isolate PBMCs from around 10 ml of fresh peripheral blood. Total RNA was extracted using Trizol reagent, and RNA quality was checked on an Agilent 2100 Bioanalyzer.

The entry originates in a study of Graves' ophthalmopathy and Graves' hyperthyroidism listed by TCRdb under 2018. About the investigation overall: Peripheral blood was collected at initial diagnosis, before any treatment. To tell Graves' ophthalmopathy apart from Graves' hyperthyroidism, and to predict which patients would progress to ophthalmopathy, the study relied on TCR beta repertoire signatures. In total, 135 blood samples were TCR-sequenced: 43 ophthalmopathy, under 85 hyperthyroidism and roughly 17 hyperthyroidism-to-ophthalmopathy patients. A discovery set of 95 to 100 patients (43 ophthalmopathy, some 58 stable hyperthyroidism) was enrolled to explore V-J signatures distinguishing ophthalmopathy from hyperthyroidism. For independent validation, a separate cohort was made up of approximately 19 hyperthyroidism patients plus 17 patients who later progressed from hyperthyroidism to ophthalmopathy. In five to seven hyperthyroidism patients, T-cell repertoires of thyroid tissue and blood were compared. Once sampling was done, hyperthyroidism patients were given methimazole at a starting dose of 30 mg daily, while ophthalmopathy patients were given high-dose intravenous methylprednisolone.

For repertoire sequencing, TCR beta CDR3 regions were amplified from RNA transcripts. HTBI primers and the Qiagen OneStep RT-PCR kit were used in a first-round RT-PCR, which was followed by a second-round multiplex PCR, size selection and purification. Sequencing of the libraries was carried out on an Illumina HiSeq2000 in paired-end mode with 100 bp reads. The published analysis was carried out like this. SOAPnuke was used for read processing, and reads with adapters, uncalled bases, a mean Phred below 15, or no exact constant-primer or identifier match were discarded. COPE v1.2.5 was used to merge the high-quality paired reads. Each unique nucleotide sequence was treated as a clonotype, and MiTCR v1.1 was used to align the clonotypes to the IMGT TRB V, D and J references. Analysis was restricted to V-J combinations with a frequency above 0.0001, which covered 99% to 99.2% of repertoires. A TCR clonal expansion and chaos score per V-J combination was defined as the ratio of F50 clonal expansion to chaos observed in the TCRdist matrix. Welch's t-statistics and random forest were used to reduce the features to about a dozen V-J combinations, which were then used as input to a naive Bayes classifier. The Morisita-Horn index was used to measure how similar the thyroid and blood repertoires were. TCRdb ran its own pipeline on the public reads, namely fastp trimming at Q25 and MiXCR clone calling, and kept in-frame beta chains. Duplicate CDR3 protein sequences are folded into a single record with the most common DNA and genes. TCRdb's processing, not the study's, gives the V and J calls here. The sample table records approximately 640,000 distinct CDR3 sequences; 35% to 45% of these occur just once. The ten most abundant clones make up 3% to 3.5% of the sample.

Overall study outcomes, separate from this receptor: The 13-signature model separated ophthalmopathy from stable hyperthyroidism with 87.88% sensitivity and about 84% specificity in cross-validation, and 80%/75% in the test set. No statistical method was used to predetermine the sample size, and group allocation was not hidden from the investigators. In validation, the model predicted ophthalmopathy progression with about 71% sensitivity and about 73% specificity; roughly eleven predicted patients were CT-confirmed with GO in a median of approximately 6.5 months. Most expanded thyroid clonotypes with a frequency above 0.001 also appeared in blood, which suggests that blood repertoires may reflect the immune response in the thyroid.

The chain joins TRBV7-8 to TRBJ2-7; 10 bases in the junction line up with TRBD1. The sequence was obtained from an adult man with Graves' ophthalmopathy. What was sequenced was peripheral blood. In nucleotides, the sequence is TGTGCCAGCAGCGTAGACTCACGCTTGGACAGGGGGTACGAGCAGTACTTC. This sequence encodes CASSVDSRLDRGYEQYF.